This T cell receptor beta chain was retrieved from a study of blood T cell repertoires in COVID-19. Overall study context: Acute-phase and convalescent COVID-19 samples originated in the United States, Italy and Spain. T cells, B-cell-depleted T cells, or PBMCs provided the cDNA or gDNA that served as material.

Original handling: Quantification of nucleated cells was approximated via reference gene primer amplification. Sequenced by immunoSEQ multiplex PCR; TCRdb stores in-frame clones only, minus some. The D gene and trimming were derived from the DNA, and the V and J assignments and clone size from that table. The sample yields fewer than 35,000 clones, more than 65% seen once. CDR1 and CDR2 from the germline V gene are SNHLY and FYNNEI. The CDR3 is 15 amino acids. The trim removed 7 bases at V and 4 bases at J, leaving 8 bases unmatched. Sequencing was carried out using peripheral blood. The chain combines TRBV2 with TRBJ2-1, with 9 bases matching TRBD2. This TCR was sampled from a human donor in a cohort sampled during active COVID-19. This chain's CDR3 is CASTVGAGGYNEQFF. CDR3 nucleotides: TGTGCCAGCACAGTGGGAGCGGGGGGATACAATGAGCAGTTCTTC.